Below are 30 T cell receptor beta chains sequenced from a single sample in a study of human T cells and chemical hapten exposure. Time point given: healthy volunteer bleed at 6 weeks. It was unfractionated whole blood from which total RNA was extracted. MiXCR was run by TCRdb on the RACE reads, yielding one entry per CDR3 protein. Of about 77,000 distinct CDR3 sequences listed, approximately 8.1% are singletons. What was sequenced was whole blood. The origin of the receptors is a female donor in good health. Some clones in this sample may be carry-over from other donors' samples.

This clonotype was seen ten or more times. The CDR3 DNA reads as TGTGCCAGCAGCAAAGGGACAGGGTACACTGAAGCTTTCTTT. This sequence encodes CASSKGTGYTEAFF. The gene calls are TRBV7-8 and TRBJ1-1, with TRBD1 matching over 9 bases. J was trimmed by 3 bases and V by 5 bases; bases with no gene match: 4. From germline, CDR1 is SGHVS and CDR2 FQNEAQ. The CDR3 has 14 amino acids.

This clonotype was found many times. V and J are TRBV5-1 and TRBJ1-2; possibly TRBD1 for D (5 bases). CDR1 SGHRS and CDR2 YFSETQ come from the germline V gene. There are 16 residues in the CDR3. The V end lost 0 bases, the J end lost 2 bases, and 14 bases lay between the germline ends. CDR3 in DNA: TGCGCCAGCAGCTTGGCGAGGGGACCAATCAACTATGGCTACACCTTC. Translating it yields CASSLARGPINYGYTF.

The rearrangement uses TRBV12-3 or TRBV12-4 and TRBJ1-4; 7 nucleotides match TRBD1. The ends lost 6 bases at V and 8 bases at J; junction bases unmatched: 15. The CDR3 consists of 16 residues. The CDR3 spells CASSPHRQGRREKLFF. DNA for the CDR3: TGTGCCAGCAGCCCACACAGACAGGGCAGGAGGGAAAAACTGTTTTTT.

This clonotype was observed many times. V and J are TRBV6-5 and TRBJ2-7; either TRBD1 or TRBD2 may supply D (5 bases each). The CDR3 extends over 13 amino acids. The germline gives CDR1 MNHEY, CDR2 SVGAGI. V lost 2 bases and J lost 6, with 11 bases in between. The CDR3 bases are TGTGCCAGCAGTTACCTTACGGGGCCCGAGCAGTACTTC. As protein: CASSYLTGPEQYF.

The chain uses TRBV2 and TRBJ1-2, with D possibly TRBD1 on 6 matching bases. Germline V gene lookup returns CDR1 SNHLY and CDR2 FYNNEI. This CDR3 is built from 15 residues. The V end lost 6 bases, the J end lost 4 bases, and 18 bases lay between the germline ends. The CDR3: CASSRDTRFGYGYTF. Written as DNA, the CDR3 is TGTGCCAGCAGCCGGGACACAAGATTCGGCTATGGCTACACCTTC.

The chain uses TRBV12-3 or TRBV12-4 and TRBJ2-6; D remains unclear. The ends were cut back, 5 bases at V and 1 base at J, with 15 bases in the middle. This CDR3 comprises 17 residues. This CDR3 is CASSNSLGFSGANVLTF. The CDR3 DNA follows: TGTGCCAGCAGTAACTCCCTAGGCTTTTCTGGGGCCAACGTCCTGACTTTC.

This clonotype turned up a few times. CDR3 sequence: CASSPSDGENTEAFF. The CDR3, as DNA: TGTGCCAGCTCACCAAGCGATGGGGAGAACACTGAAGCTTTCTTT. The chain uses TRBV18 and TRBJ1-1; D not resolved. The V end was cut by 2 bases, the J end by 1 base, with 11 bases between. Germline loops: CDR1 KGHSH, CDR2 LQKENI. This CDR3 contains 15 residues.

In its sample, this clonotype was seen many times. The chain joins TRBV27 to TRBJ1-4, with a possible D match to TRBD1 (5 bases). CDR1 and CDR2 from the germline V gene are MNHEY and SMNVEV (reference sequence). This CDR3 has 16 residues. V lost 5 bases to trimming and J lost 8 bases, with 21 bases between them. CDR3 loop: CASSMGTYSRVEKLFF. In DNA, the CDR3 is TGTGCCAGCAGTATGGGGACTTATTCGAGGGTCGAAAAACTGTTTTTT.

Regarding this clonotype: A much larger clone differs from this one at a single base, so this may be a read error. This rearrangement joins TRBV27 to TRBJ1-3; D gene ambiguous. Trimming left V 2 bases short and J 1 base short, with 9 bases between. Germline-derived CDR1 and CDR2 are MNHEY and SMNVEV (reference sequence). The CDR3 consists of 15 residues. The CDR3 DNA reads as TGTGCCAGCAGTTTAAGCTGTATGTCTGGAAACACCATATATTTT. Translating it yields CASSLSCMSGNTIYF.

This clonotype was seen repeatedly, ten times or more. This chain uses TRBV11-1 with TRBJ1-1, with D unresolved. This CDR3 is 14 amino acids long. The germline CDR1 and CDR2 sequences are SGHAT and FQDESV (reference sequence). Trimming pared 3 bases from V and 4 bases from J, leaving 12 bases between. The CDR3, as DNA: TGTGCCAGCAGCTTGGAATTGAGGTCCACTGAAGCTTTCTTT. It yields the protein CASSLELRSTEAFF.

Notes on this clonotype: A read error may be the cause here, since a much bigger clone is one base away. The rearrangement uses TRBV7-2 and TRBJ2-7, with D possibly TRBD2 on 5 matching bases. With 1 base removed from V and 4 bases from J, the gap between germline ends came to 8 bases. This CDR3 has 13 amino acids. CDR1 and CDR2 from the germline V gene are SGHTA and FQGNSA. The CDR3 region has the DNA TGTGCCAGCAGCTTAGTCGGAGGTTACGAGCAGTACTTC. It encodes CASSLVGGYEQYF.

This clonotype was counted at least ten times. The CDR3 nucleotides read TGTGCCAGCAGCCCCGACGGGACCACAAATTCACCCCTCCACTTT. It codes for CASSPDGTTNSPLHF. J is TRBJ1-6 and V is TRBV7-2, with D possibly TRBD1 on 5 matching bases. With 5 bases removed from V and 7 bases from J, the gap between germline ends came to 15 bases. Germline values: CDR1 SGHTA, CDR2 FQGNSA. The CDR3 has 15 amino acids.

The sample holds a few counts of this clonotype. This sequence joins TRBV5-6 and TRBJ1-1; the D gene is possibly TRBD1 (5 bases). V was clipped by 1 base and J by 6 bases, with 13 bases between them. Germline loops: CDR1 SGHDT, CDR2 YYEEEE. The CDR3 extends over 14 amino acids. Here the CDR3 reads CASSLPGRGAEAFF. The DNA for the CDR3 is TGTGCCAGCAGCTTGCCAGGGCGGGGGGCTGAAGCTTTCTTT.

This clonotype was counted between two and nine times. The chain recombines TRBV5-1 with TRBJ2-1, with 8 bases lining up with TRBD2. The CDR3 runs 14 residues. The germline V gene has CDR1 SGHRS and CDR2 YFSETQ. The V segment lost 3 bases and the J segment 3 bases; nucleotides outside the gene matches: 2. The CDR3 spells CASSSGGDYNEQFF. The CDR3 region has the DNA TGCGCCAGCAGCTCCGGGGGGGACTACAATGAGCAGTTCTTC.

This clonotype is medium-sized in the sample. V and J are TRBV6-5 and TRBJ2-3, with 7 bases matching TRBD1. CDR1 MNHEY and CDR2 SVGAGI come from the germline V gene. This CDR3 contains 15 residues. With 6 bases clipped from V and 0 bases from J, the junction kept 6 bases outside the gene matches. The CDR3 DNA sequence: TGTGCCAGCAGGAACAGGGGCCTCAGCACAGATACGCAGTATTTT. Its translation is CASRNRGLSTDTQYF.

The gene calls are TRBV3-1 and TRBJ2-1, with D possibly being TRBD2 (6 bases). V lost 2 bases and J 6 bases, leaving 11 bases between the germline ends. The V gene's germline CDR1 is LGHDT and CDR2 YNNKEL (reference sequence). The CDR3 has 14 residues. CDR3 residues: CASSQSIGGNEQFF. Written as DNA, the CDR3 is TGTGCCAGCAGCCAATCAATCGGGGGCAATGAGCAGTTCTTC.

The sample holds many counts of this clonotype. The CDR3 DNA sequence: TGTGCCAGCAGCCAAGATGCGGCGGGGGGCCAAGAGACCCAGTACTTC. This translates into CASSQDAAGGQETQYF. This chain joins TRBV3-1 and TRBJ2-5; 8 bases fit TRBD2. Germline V gene sequence: CDR1 LGHDT, CDR2 YNNKEL (reference sequence). V dropped 0 bases and J dropped 1; count of bases not matched to a gene: 4. The CDR3 consists of 16 residues.

This clonotype appeared a few times. The chain joins TRBV5-5 to TRBJ2-7; D could derive from TRBD1 or TRBD2 (5 bases each). CDR1 is SGHKS and CDR2 is YYEKEE in the germline V gene (reference sequence). The CDR3 has 14 residues. The V gene lost 1 base and the J gene lost 3 bases, with 11 bases spanning the gap. The CDR3 loop reads CASSLRGTNYEQYF. Here the CDR3 DNA reads TGTGCCAGCAGCTTGCGTGGGACGAACTACGAGCAGTACTTC.

This clonotype was detected many times. This chain joins TRBV3-1 and TRBJ2-6, with 10 nucleotides matching TRBD1. The CDR3 is 19 amino acids. J was trimmed by 1 base and V by 5 bases; bases with no gene match: 11. Germline V gene lookup returns CDR1 LGHDT and CDR2 YNNKEL (reference sequence). Written as DNA, the CDR3 is TGTGCCAGCAGCTCCTGGACAGGGGGACCCCGATCTGGGGCCAACGTCCTGACTTTC. Amino acids: CASSSWTGGPRSGANVLTF.

V is TRBV12-3 or TRBV12-4 and J is TRBJ2-3, with D possibly TRBD2 on 6 matching bases. V was shortened by 1 base and J by 3 bases, with 8 bases between the two germline ends. This CDR3 is built from 14 residues. Here the CDR3 reads CASSLGGGTDTQYF. CDR3 coding DNA: TGTGCCAGCAGTTTAGGTGGGGGGACAGATACGCAGTATTTT.

In this sample, this clonotype turned up many times. The chain employs TRBV7-2 and TRBJ2-3; 9 nucleotides agree with TRBD2. The V gene's germline CDR1 is SGHTA and CDR2 FQGNSA. V shed 1 base, J shed 1 base, and the junction held 6 bases outside the gene matches. This CDR3 comprises 17 residues. The CDR3 region is CASSLEQASGGTDTQYF. Here the CDR3 DNA reads TGTGCCAGCAGCTTAGAACAGGCTAGCGGGGGCACAGATACGCAGTATTTT.

This sequence joins TRBV13 and TRBJ2-7, with 7 nucleotides matching TRBD1. Germline V lookup: CDR1 PRHDT, CDR2 FYEKMQ (reference sequence). The CDR3 is 14 residues long. V lost 5 bases and J lost 3; bases outside the gene matches: 7. The CDR3 loop is CASSRDSRNYEQYF. The CDR3 nucleotides are TGTGCCAGCAGCCGGGACAGTCGGAACTACGAGCAGTACTTC.

This clonotype was detected ten times or more. The CDR3 loop is CASSQGARTGSSGANVLTF. CDR3 coding DNA: TGCGCCAGCAGCCAAGGGGCTAGGACAGGGAGCTCTGGGGCCAACGTCCTGACTTTC. The chain employs TRBV4-3 and TRBJ2-6; TRBD1 matches 8 bases. The CDR3 is 19 residues long. V shed 1 base, J shed 0 bases, and the junction held 8 bases outside the gene matches. The germline gives CDR1 LGHNA, CDR2 YSLEER.

The sample holds a few counts of this clonotype. The chain couples TRBV6-6 to TRBJ2-2; D tentatively reads TRBD1 or TRBD2 (5 bases each). In germline, CDR1 is MNHNY, CDR2 SVGAGI (reference sequence). The CDR3 is made up of 14 amino acids. V was trimmed by 2 bases and J by 4 bases, leaving 8 bases between them. The CDR3 DNA reads as TGTGCCAGCAGTTACCCTGGGGGCACCGGGGAGCTGTTTTTT. It translates to CASSYPGGTGELFF.

V usage is TRBV3-1 and J usage is TRBJ2-7, with 10 nucleotides matching TRBD1. Germline CDR1 reads LGHDT; CDR2 reads YNNKEL (reference sequence). V gave up 5 bases and J gave up 0 bases; unmatched junction bases: 4. CDR3 size: 15 residues. Here the CDR3 reads CASSSGTGVSYEQYF. The CDR3 DNA reads TGTGCCAGCAGCTCCGGGACAGGGGTCTCCTACGAGCAGTACTTC.

This clonotype was recorded at least ten times. The chain uses TRBV20-1 and TRBJ1-1, with D unclear. The CDR3 loop spans 12 amino acids. Germline V gene lookup returns CDR1 DFQATT and CDR2 SNEGSKA (reference sequence). Trimming pared 5 bases from V and 2 bases from J, leaving 9 bases between. In DNA, the CDR3 is TGCAGTGCTCAGCGGGTTAACACTGAAGCTTTCTTT. Encoded protein: CSAQRVNTEAFF.

The chain carries TRBV7-8 and TRBJ1-2, with a possible D match to TRBD1 (6 bases). Looked up from germline, CDR1 is SGHVS and CDR2 is FQNEAQ. V lost 5 bases and J 4 bases, leaving 17 bases between the germline ends. CDR3 length equals 15 residues. CDR3 sequence: CASSPEPGVFYGYTF. CDR3 in DNA: TGTGCCAGCAGCCCAGAACCAGGGGTCTTCTATGGCTACACCTTC.

The V and J genes are TRBV7-8 and TRBJ1-1, with D hard to call. V dropped 5 bases and J dropped 4 bases, with 8 bases sitting between them. The CDR3 spans 12 residues. Germline CDR1 is SGHVS and CDR2 is FQNEAQ. Here the CDR3 reads CASSQRGTEAFF. CDR3 DNA: TGTGCCAGCAGCCAACGCGGCACTGAAGCTTTCTTT.

CDR3 sequence (DNA): TGTGCCAGCAGCGCGCGGGGGGGCCTTATGAATGAGCAGTTCTTC. Encoded protein: CASSARGGLMNEQFF. The rearrangement links TRBV3-1 to TRBJ2-1, with TRBD2 matching 9 bases. CDR3 length: 15 residues. V gave up 5 bases and J gave up 7 bases; unmatched junction bases: 9. CDR1 LGHDT and CDR2 YNNKEL come from the germline V gene (reference sequence).

This clonotype came up a few times. This rearrangement joins TRBV7-9 to TRBJ1-4; D is ambiguous. Germline lookup yields CDR1 SEHNR and CDR2 FQNEAQ (reference sequence). V lost 1 base, J lost 8 bases, and 5 bases lay in between. The CDR3 is made up of 12 amino acids. CDR3 sequence (DNA): TGTGCCAGCAGCTTAGGGGCAGAAAAACTGTTTTTT. It specifies CASSLGAEKLFF. The complete variable domain, with remaining parts taken from reference TRBV7-9 and TRBJ1-4, reads DTGVSQNPRHKITKRGQNVTFRCDPISEHNRLYWYRQTLGQGPEFLTYFQNEAQLEKSRLLSDRFSAERPKGSFSTLEIQRTEQGDSAMYLCASSLGAEKLFFGSGTQLSVL.